These 30 T cell receptor beta chains were sequenced from one sample in a study of blood T cells in healthy people across ages. PCR was performed a second time for about 6 to 12 cycles using a sample-barcoded 5' primer and a J-beta primer mix. Via MiXCR, TCRdb re-called the 5' RACE reads, giving one row per CDR3 protein. The data show approximately 700,000 distinct CDR3 sequences, about 30% seen once. Sequenced sample: blood. The source is a woman aged 80 or over in good health.

This chain joins TRBV6-5 and TRBJ1-4; TRBD1 aligns across 9 bases. Germline CDR1 is MNHEY and CDR2 is SVGAGI. This CDR3 comprises 15 residues. With 3 bases clipped from V and 9 bases from J, the junction kept 8 bases outside the gene matches. The CDR3: CASSYFGQGWQKLFF. DNA for the CDR3: TGTGCCAGCAGTTATTTCGGACAGGGGTGGCAAAAACTGTTTTTT.

This clonotype was picked up one time. A much bigger clone sits one base away, suggesting this may be a read error. The chain recombines TRBV30 with TRBJ2-1; 15 bases are a match to TRBD2. Germline assignment: CDR1 GTSNPN and CDR2 SVGIG (reference sequence). With 7 bases clipped from V and 9 bases from J, the junction kept 1 base outside the gene matches. This CDR3 has 12 amino acids. The CDR3 DNA reads as TGTGCCTTGGGACTAGCGGGGGGTGAGCAGTTCTTC. Translation: CALGLAGGEQFF.

This clonotype was observed a handful of times. The chain has TRBV7-2 and TRBJ1-1; tentatively, D is TRBD1 (5 bases). V was pared by 6 bases and J by 0 bases, with 11 bases between. Germline V gives CDR1 SGHTA, CDR2 FQGNSA. This CDR3 has 14 amino acids. The CDR3 DNA sequence: TGTGCCAGCAGAGTAGGGACGGTGAACACTGAAGCTTTCTTT. Its translation is CASRVGTVNTEAFF. The full variable domain, its missing parts supplied by reference TRBV7-2 and TRBJ1-1, is GAGVSQSPSNKVTEKGKDVELRCDPISGHTALYWYRQSLGQGLEFLIYFQGNSAPDKSGLPSDRFSAERTGGSVSTLTIQRTQQEDSAVYLCASRVGTVNTEAFFGQGTRLTVV.

This clonotype showed up many times. The chain links TRBV27 to TRBJ1-2; TRBD1 agrees at 11 bases. With 6 bases clipped from V and 8 bases from J, the junction kept 5 bases outside the gene matches. The CDR3 is 13 amino acids. Germline lookup yields CDR1 MNHEY and CDR2 SMNVEV (reference sequence). CDR3 DNA: TGTGCCAGCAGAGGACAGGGGGCTAGAGGCTACACCTTC. Its translation: CASRGQGARGYTF.

The genes are TRBV12-3 or TRBV12-4 and TRBJ2-3; 8 bases fit TRBD1. The trim removed 7 bases at V and 4 bases at J, leaving 10 bases unmatched. This CDR3 region has 15 residues. The CDR3, as DNA: TGTGCCAGCAACCCCAGACAGGGGAGCGCAGATACGCAGTATTTT. Amino acid sequence: CASNPRQGSADTQYF.

This clonotype was counted ten times or more. This chain connects TRBV3-1 to TRBJ2-7; D call uncertain. V was trimmed by 0 bases and J by 1 base, leaving 7 bases between them. Germline CDR1 is LGHDT and CDR2 is YNNKEL (reference sequence). The CDR3 extends over 14 amino acids. The chain's CDR3 is CASSQDSQSYEQYF. In nucleotides, the CDR3 is TGTGCCAGCAGCCAAGACAGCCAGTCCTACGAGCAGTACTTC.

This clonotype was recorded a few times. The chain employs TRBV6-2 or TRBV6-3 and TRBJ1-2, with a possible D match to TRBD1 (5 bases). The CDR3 extends over 13 amino acids. Germline CDR1 is MNHEY and CDR2 is SVGEGT. Trimming took 2 bases from V and 7 from J, leaving 11 bases between them. The CDR3 DNA sequence: TGTGCCAGCAGTTACGACGGGGGGTTTGGCTACACCTTC. Amino acid sequence: CASSYDGGFGYTF.

This clonotype was seen repeatedly, ten times or more. The CDR3 loop reads CASSVGGRANTEAFF. DNA for the CDR3: TGTGCCAGCAGCGTAGGGGGTCGGGCGAACACTGAAGCTTTCTTT. The chain joins TRBV9 to TRBJ1-1; D not resolved. The CDR3 consists of 15 residues. The V end lost 0 bases, the J end lost 1 base, and 10 bases lay between the germline ends. Germline assignment: CDR1 SGDLS and CDR2 YYNGEE.

This clonotype has a count of ten or more. The chain recombines TRBV2 with TRBJ1-2; TRBD1 matches at 8 bases. This CDR3 is 13 amino acids long. Germline CDR1 reads SNHLY; CDR2 reads FYNNEI. Trimming removed 7 bases from V and 8 bases from J; junction bases left unmatched: 9. CDR3 sequence: CASTGQGADGYTF. The CDR3 DNA reads as TGTGCCAGCACAGGGCAGGGGGCGGACGGCTACACCTTC.

This clonotype was picked up a small number of times. Possible read error: a much larger clone is one base away. The rearrangement uses TRBV7-9 and TRBJ2-7; D may be TRBD1 (6 bases). The CDR3 is made up of 13 amino acids. Per the germline V gene, CDR1 is SEHNR and CDR2 is FQNEAQ (reference sequence). The ends were cut back, 3 bases at V and 5 bases at J, with 11 bases in the middle. The DNA of the CDR3 is TGTGCCAGCAGCTTGCCAGGGGACCACGAGCAGTACTTC. It yields the protein CASSLPGDHEQYF. The variable domain in full, with the rest retrieved from reference TRBV7-9 and TRBJ2-7, is DTGVSQNPRHKITKRGQNVTFRCDPISEHNRLYWYRQTLGQGPEFLTYFQNEAQLEKSRLLSDRFSAERPKGSFSTLEIQRTEQGDSAMYLCASSLPGDHEQYFGPGTRLTVT.

The sample holds many counts of this clonotype. The rearrangement links TRBV15 to TRBJ1-2, with D unresolved. Germline V CDR1 and CDR2: LNHNV, YYDKDF (reference sequence). The CDR3 has 16 amino acids. The V end was cut by 0 bases, the J end by 8 bases, with 19 bases between. The CDR3 spells CATSRDNGFEGGGYTF. The CDR3 nucleotides read TGTGCCACCAGCAGAGATAACGGGTTCGAGGGAGGAGGCTACACCTTC.

The V and J genes are TRBV6-1 and TRBJ2-7; D may be TRBD2 (6 bases). Trimming took 6 bases from V and 7 from J, leaving 25 bases between them. CDR1 and CDR2 (germline): MNHNS, SASEGT. The CDR3 loop spans 16 amino acids. The CDR3 protein is CASSLGKRAYYNEQYF. The CDR3, as DNA: TGTGCCAGCAGCCTAGGGAAGCGGGCTTACTACAATGAGCAGTACTTC.

This clonotype was counted at least ten times. In DNA form, the CDR3 reads TGTGCCAGCAGTGAAGACGGGGGGGATGAGCAGTTCTTC. Its translation is CASSEDGGDEQFF. The chain couples TRBV2 to TRBJ2-1; 8 bases agree with TRBD2. Germline loops: CDR1 SNHLY, CDR2 FYNNEI. The junction had 1 base not matched to a gene; V was cut back by 1 base and J by 8 bases. This CDR3 has 13 amino acids.

This clonotype was counted many times. The rearrangement links TRBV20-1 to TRBJ2-5, with D unresolved. Trimming left V 0 bases short and J 7 bases short, with 21 bases between. This CDR3 is 16 amino acids long. From germline, CDR1 is DFQATT and CDR2 SNEGSKA (reference sequence). CDR3 sequence: CSARDGLILADATQYF. The CDR3 DNA sequence: TGCAGTGCTAGAGATGGTCTTATTTTAGCAGACGCGACCCAGTACTTC.

The sample holds a few counts of this clonotype. This chain joins TRBV6-2 or TRBV6-3 and TRBJ2-7, with no clear D. V dropped 0 bases and J dropped 6 bases, with 3 bases sitting between them. Germline lookup yields CDR1 MNHEY and CDR2 SVGEGT. The CDR3 runs 11 residues. The CDR3 sequence: CASSYSLEQYF. The CDR3 DNA reads as TGTGCCAGCAGTTACTCGCTCGAGCAGTACTTC.

This clonotype was observed a handful of times. The rearrangement joins TRBV5-6 to TRBJ1-4; possibly TRBD1 for D (6 bases). The germline gives CDR1 SGHDT, CDR2 YYEEEE. The ends were cut back, 1 base at V and 4 bases at J, with 17 bases in the middle. This CDR3 is 17 amino acids long. The CDR3 bases are TGTGCCAGCAGCTTGCTGGGGGACAATGACCTTAATGAAAAACTGTTTTTT. It yields the protein CASSLLGDNDLNEKLFF.

This clonotype was detected many times. The rearrangement uses TRBV7-8 and TRBJ2-3; D is unclear. The germline V gene has CDR1 SGHVS and CDR2 FQNEAQ. The CDR3 consists of 13 residues. Trimming took off 1 base at V and 5 bases at J, with 7 bases between the two ends. CDR3 protein: CASSLDRIDTQYF. In DNA, the CDR3 is TGTGCCAGCAGCTTAGATCGAATAGATACGCAGTATTTT.

This clonotype was picked up many times. The rearrangement uses TRBV20-1 and TRBJ2-7, with 8 positions matching TRBD1. Trimming cost V 2 bases and J 4 bases; bases outside gene matches: 7. The CDR3 has 14 residues. The germline gives CDR1 DFQATT, CDR2 SNEGSKA (reference sequence). The CDR3 loop reads CSARKGQGSYEQYF. CDR3 DNA: TGCAGTGCTAGAAAAGGACAGGGAAGTTACGAGCAGTACTTC.

This clonotype counts as medium-sized. The chain recombines TRBV6-6 with TRBJ2-1; TRBD2 aligns across 14 bases. Germline V lookup: CDR1 MNHNY, CDR2 SVGAGI (reference sequence). The CDR3 extends over 19 amino acids. V dropped 6 bases and J dropped 7; count of bases not matched to a gene: 17. The CDR3 DNA sequence: TGTGCCAGCAGCCCCGGACCGGGACTAGCGGGGGCACGGGGGAATGAGCAGTTCTTC. This codes for CASSPGPGLAGARGNEQFF.

The J gene is TRBJ2-1, the V gene TRBV7-2, with TRBD2 identical over 12 bases. J lost 4 bases, V lost 4 bases, and 5 bases had no gene match. In germline, CDR1 is SGHTA, CDR2 FQGNSA. This CDR3 spans 16 amino acids. CDR3: CASSWTSGDPYNEQFF. CDR3 DNA: TGTGCCAGCAGCTGGACTAGCGGGGATCCGTACAATGAGCAGTTCTTC. Combining the CDR3 with reference TRBV7-2 and TRBJ2-1 gives the whole variable domain GAGVSQSPSNKVTEKGKDVELRCDPISGHTALYWYRQSLGQGLEFLIYFQGNSAPDKSGLPSDRFSAERTGGSVSTLTIQRTQQEDSAVYLCASSWTSGDPYNEQFFGPGTRLTVL.

This clonotype was seen many times. The chain links TRBV5-4 to TRBJ2-1, with 11 bases identical to TRBD1. V shed 4 bases, J shed 7 bases, and the junction held 7 bases outside the gene matches. This CDR3 is 15 amino acids long. CDR1 is SGHNT, CDR2 YYREEE, per germline (reference sequence). The CDR3 loop is CASSHSDRGRNEQFF. The CDR3 nucleotides read TGTGCCAGCAGCCACTCGGACAGGGGGCGAAATGAGCAGTTCTTC. The full variable domain, its missing parts supplied by reference TRBV5-4 and TRBJ2-1, is ETGVTQSPTHLIKTRGQQVTLRCSSQSGHNTVSWYQQALGQGPQFIFQYYREEENGRGNFPPRFSGLQFPNYSSELNVNALELDDSALYLCASSHSDRGRNEQFFGPGTRLTVL.

J is TRBJ2-5 and V is TRBV12-3 or TRBV12-4, with D tentatively TRBD2 (5 bases). The CDR3 length is 13 residues. V lost 4 bases, J lost 2 bases, and 8 bases lay in between. The CDR3 loop is CASSWGEQETQYF. Written as DNA, the CDR3 is TGTGCCAGCAGTTGGGGAGAACAAGAGACCCAGTACTTC.

This clonotype was detected many times. The gene calls are TRBV5-1 and TRBJ2-3; D is unclear. Germline values: CDR1 SGHRS, CDR2 YFSETQ. The length of the CDR3 is 14 residues. Trimming removed 2 bases at V and 5 bases at J, with 12 bases between. The CDR3 is CASSLAWVGDTQYF. CDR3 DNA sequence: TGCGCCAGCAGCTTAGCATGGGTCGGAGATACGCAGTATTTT.

There are many counts of this clonotype. The chain couples TRBV7-6 to TRBJ1-1; 7 bases are a match to TRBD1. The CDR3 length is 14 residues. J gave up 4 bases and V 1 base, and 3 bases lay outside the gene matches. Germline V gene data show CDR1 as SGHVS and CDR2 as FNYEAQ. CDR3 coding DNA: TGTGCCAGCAGCTTAGTGACAGGGATCACTGAAGCTTTCTTT. The encoded protein is CASSLVTGITEAFF.

Notes on this clonotype: A much larger clone lies one base from this, so it may be a read error. This chain uses TRBV5-4 with TRBJ2-4; D remains unclear. The J call could be wrong; TRBJ2-7 is a better fit for the DNA end. Germline V gives CDR1 SGHNT, CDR2 YYREEE (reference sequence). The CDR3 has 13 amino acids. CDR3 nucleotides: TGTGCCAGCGGCTTGAACAGCTTATACGAGCAGTACTTC. It specifies CASGLNSLYEQYF.

This clonotype has ten or more counts. The chain couples TRBV2 to TRBJ2-6; D assignment may be TRBD1 or TRBD2 (5 bases each). V shed 2 bases and J shed 4 bases, with 9 bases lying between them. The CDR3 is made up of 15 amino acids. Germline V gives CDR1 SNHLY, CDR2 FYNNEI. The CDR3 here is CASSESGAGANVLTF. The CDR3 nucleotides read TGTGCCAGCAGTGAATCCGGGGCCGGGGCCAACGTCCTGACTTTC.

This chain uses TRBV7-2 with TRBJ2-5; no clear D. CDR3 length: 13 amino acids. Germline V gives CDR1 SGHTA, CDR2 FQGNSA. The V and J ends lost 3 bases and 7 bases respectively, with 12 bases between them. CDR3 DNA: TGTGCCAGCAGCTTTAAGGAGTCCGGGACCCAGTACTTC. Translating gives CASSFKESGTQYF. Looking up the rest from reference TRBV7-2 and TRBJ2-5 gives the full variable domain: GAGVSQSPSNKVTEKGKDVELRCDPISGHTALYWYRQSLGQGLEFLIYFQGNSAPDKSGLPSDRFSAERTGGSVSTLTIQRTQQEDSAVYLCASSFKESGTQYFGPGTRLLVL.

This clonotype was detected only a few times. This chain joins TRBV27 and TRBJ2-1; D ambiguous. The DNA end lines up better with TRBJ2-7; the J call may be wrong. Germline V gives CDR1 MNHEY, CDR2 SMNVEV (reference sequence). The CDR3 runs 13 residues. The CDR3 is CASSWSKYNEQYF. The CDR3 nucleotides read TGTGCCAGCAGTTGGTCCAAGTACAATGAGCAGTACTTC.

The table lists this clonotype with a few counts. This rearrangement joins TRBV28 to TRBJ1-5, with D possibly TRBD1 on 6 matching bases. Germline CDR1 reads MDHEN; CDR2 reads SYDVKM. V was cut by 3 bases and J by 6 bases, with 12 bases left in between. The CDR3 consists of 14 residues. CDR3 loop: CASSFSRGGQPQHF. The DNA for the CDR3 is TGTGCCAGCAGTTTCAGCAGGGGTGGTCAGCCCCAGCATTTT.

This clonotype was seen repeatedly, ten times or more. The chain uses TRBV30 and TRBJ2-7, with D tentatively TRBD1 (5 bases). V lost 4 bases, J lost 2 bases, and 18 bases lay in between. Germline loops: CDR1 GTSNPN, CDR2 SVGIG (reference sequence). The CDR3 is 15 amino acids. The CDR3 DNA sequence: TGTGCCTGGAACCTGGTGGACACCTTAACCTACGAGCAGTACTTC. Encoded protein: CAWNLVDTLTYEQYF.